The present entry profiles one TCR beta chain with its context. What it binds is unknown. Produced via immunoSEQ multiplex PCR; TCRdb's table is partial and in-frame only. Of some 1,900,000 clones in the sample, about 95% were seen once. Per germline, CDR1 SEHNR and CDR2 FQNEAQ (reference sequence). CDR3 length equals 16 residues. V dropped 7 bases and J dropped 2; count of bases not matched to a gene: 11. These data originate in a study of shared clonotypes between healthy human individuals. About the research overall: Every donor yielded three CD4 naive, three CD4 memory, two CD8 naive and one CD8 memory plate. Study-wide findings and caveats: Naive CD4 clonotypes were shared across a few donors at about 5%. Generation probability values for non-shared clonotypes were lower than those for clonotypes shared by all four donors.

Naive CD8 isolation took CD45RO-negative cells positively selected for CCR7 and excluded terminally differentiated effector memory CD45RA+ cells. The chain links TRBV7-9 to TRBJ1-3, with TRBD1 matching over 7 bases. The sequence was obtained from a man aged 18 to 30 in good health. Material for sequencing was naive CD8+ T cells sorted from blood. CDR3 protein: CASTSTPTGAGNTIYF. The CDR3 DNA sequence: TGTGCCAGCACCTCAACCCCCACAGGGGCTGGAAACACCATATATTTT.